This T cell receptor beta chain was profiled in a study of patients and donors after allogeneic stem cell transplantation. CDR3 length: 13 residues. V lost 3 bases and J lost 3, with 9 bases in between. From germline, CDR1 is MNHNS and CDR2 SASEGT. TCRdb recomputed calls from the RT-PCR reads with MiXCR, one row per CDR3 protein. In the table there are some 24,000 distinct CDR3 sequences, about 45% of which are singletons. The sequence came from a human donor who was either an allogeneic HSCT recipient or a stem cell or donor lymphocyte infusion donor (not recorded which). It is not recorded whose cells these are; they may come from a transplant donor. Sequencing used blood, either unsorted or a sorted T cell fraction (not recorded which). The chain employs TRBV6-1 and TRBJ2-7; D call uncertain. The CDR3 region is CASSEQVLYEQYF. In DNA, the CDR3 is TGTGCCAGCAGTGAGCAGGTCCTCTACGAGCAGTACTTC.